The clone carrying this T cell receptor (beta chain) was counted between two and nine times. Its antigen remains unidentified. This specimen belongs to a study of CD8 T cell repertoires and HIV-1 epitope variants. Study context: Twenty-five autologous and known Gag and Nef epitope variant peptides each stimulated T cells separately. Cultures ran around ten days, with IL-2, IL-7 and IL-15 added on days 3 and 7.

There are 16 residues in the CDR3. V was clipped by 2 bases and J by 7 bases, with 15 bases between them. CDR1 ENHRY and CDR2 SYGVKD come from the germline V gene. Sequencing was performed with immunoSEQ multiplex PCR; in TCRdb, only in-frame clones are kept and a portion is missing. The sample has approximately 1,200 clones, 60% to 80% seen once. This sequence originates from a male donor with HIV. The gene calls are TRBV10-3 and TRBJ1-6; D is possibly TRBD1 (6 bases). Sequencing used cultured CD8+ T cells derived from PBMCs. The CDR3 sequence is CAISEDRTTPNSPLHF. CDR3 coding DNA: TGTGCCATCAGTGAGGACAGGACGACCCCGAATTCACCCCTCCACTTT.